The clone carrying this TCR beta chain was observed many times. Its antigen is as yet unknown. This sample was included in a study of CD8 T cells in ankylosing spondylitis. TCR beta libraries were made by quantitative 5'-RACE with molecular barcodes. MiXCR was run by TCRdb on the 5' RACE reads, yielding one entry per CDR3 protein. Among roughly 440,000 distinct CDR3 sequences listed, roughly 18% were seen once. Trimming at V came to 6 bases and at J to 4 bases, leaving 19 bases not matched to a gene. The CDR3 length is 21 residues. From germline, CDR1 is MNHEY and CDR2 SVGEGT. Findings and caveats of the study: Certain motif variants had earlier been reported in reactive arthritis synovial fluid and blood. Significant enrichment of disease-linked clones was reportedly seen in matched ankylosing spondylitis synovial fluid. Several highly homologous variants formed a TCR beta motif that appeared characteristic of ankylosing spondylitis blood.

The clonotype originates from a male donor with ankylosing spondylitis. The chain carries TRBV6-2 or TRBV6-3 and TRBJ2-1, with 15 bases matching TRBD2. Sequenced material: blood, either unsorted or a sorted T cell fraction (not recorded which). The CDR3 DNA reads as TGTGCCAGCAGCCCCGGGACACCGGGACTAGCGGGAGGCAGTACTTACAATGAGCAGTTCTTC. Protein product: CASSPGTPGLAGGSTYNEQFF.